Below are 16 T cell receptor beta chains sequenced from a single sample in a study of Tregs in tolerant kidney transplant recipients. The data were produced by immunoSEQ multiplex PCR, yet TCRdb's version contains in-frame clones alone and is incomplete. The sample contains some 250,000 clones, approximately 83% of which appear only once. Sequenced: CD4+ T cells from blood. The source of these receptors is a human donor in good health.

This chain joins TRBV5-1 and TRBJ2-5; 7 bases align to TRBD1. V shed 0 bases, J shed 4 bases, and the junction held 9 bases outside the gene matches. The CDR3 length is 16 residues. Germline V gives CDR1 SGHRS, CDR2 YFSETQ. CDR3 coding DNA: TGCGCCAGCAGCTTGGTCCCGGAAGGGGGCGCAGAGACCCAGTACTTC. Its translation is CASSLVPEGGAETQYF. The entire variable domain, with the rest obtained from reference TRBV5-1 and TRBJ2-5, is as follows: KAGVTQTPRYLIKTRGQQVTLSCSPISGHRSVSWYQQTPGQGLQFLFEYFSETQRNKGNFPGRFSGRQFSNSRSEMNVSTLELGDSALYLCASSLVPEGGAETQYFGPGTRLLVL.

V gene TRBV28 combines with J gene TRBJ2-7; D not certain. V lost 6 bases, J lost 0 bases, and 12 bases lay in between. The CDR3 consists of 14 residues. Germline values: CDR1 MDHEN, CDR2 SYDVKM. In DNA form, the CDR3 reads TGTGCCAGCAGCCCCCCTATCAGCTCCTACGAGCAGTACTTC. It translates to CASSPPISSYEQYF.

The chain couples TRBV11-2 to TRBJ1-2; D is perhaps TRBD1 (6 bases). Germline V lookup: CDR1 SGHAT, CDR2 FQNNGV. V dropped 3 bases and J dropped 0 bases, with 17 bases sitting between them. There are 17 residues in the CDR3. The DNA for the CDR3 is TGTGCCAGCAGCTTCCGTCGAGGGGGGGCCACTAACTATGGCTACACCTTC. The encoded protein is CASSFRRGGATNYGYTF.

The rearrangement joins TRBV18 to TRBJ1-3, with 7 positions matching TRBD1. Trimming at V came to 3 bases and at J to 4 bases, leaving 6 bases not matched to a gene. The CDR3 is made up of 15 amino acids. Germline assignment: CDR1 KGHSH and CDR2 LQKENI. CDR3 bases: TGTGCCAGCTCACCCCAGACAGGGTCCGGAAACACCATATATTTT. This translates into CASSPQTGSGNTIYF. The whole variable domain, remainder taken from reference TRBV18 and TRBJ1-3, is NAGVMQNPRHLVRRRGQEARLRCSPMKGHSHVYWYRQLPEEGLKFMVYLQKENIIDESGMPKERFSAEFPKEGPSILRIQQVVRGDSAAYFCASSPQTGSGNTIYFGEGSWLTVV.

The gene calls are TRBV5-6 and TRBJ2-3; TRBD2 aligns across 11 bases. Unmatched junction bases numbered 9, after V lost 1 base and J lost 2 bases. Germline V gives CDR1 SGHDT, CDR2 YYEEEE. The CDR3 length is 18 residues. CDR3 sequence reads: CASSLLGTSGYDTDTQYF. Here the CDR3 DNA reads TGTGCCAGCAGCTTGTTAGGGACTAGCGGTTACGACACAGATACGCAGTATTTT.

J is TRBJ1-2 and V is TRBV2; no definite D call. The CDR3 sequence is 14 residues long. V lost 3 bases to trimming and J lost 7 bases, with 15 bases between them. The germline V gene has CDR1 SNHLY and CDR2 FYNNEI. The CDR3 here is CASSEVVRISGYTF. The CDR3 DNA follows: TGTGCCAGCAGTGAGGTCGTCAGGATCTCTGGCTACACCTTC.

This clone has only one observation. The chain carries TRBV6-5 and TRBJ1-1, with TRBD1 as a possible D gene (5 bases). CDR1 is MNHEY, CDR2 SVGAGI, per germline. The CDR3 is 14 residues long. Trimming pared 4 bases from V and 7 bases from J, leaving 16 bases between. The CDR3 sequence: CASSSPGLRGEAFF. Written as DNA, the CDR3 is TGTGCCAGCAGTTCCCCAGGGTTGAGGGGTGAAGCTTTCTTT.

The CDR3 loop is CASSPGTPTNYGYTF. The CDR3 DNA reads TGTGCCAGCAGTCCAGGGACACCTACTAACTATGGCTACACCTTC. This rearrangement joins TRBV6-5 to TRBJ1-2; tentatively, D is TRBD1 (6 bases). This CDR3 contains 15 residues. Trimming pared 5 bases from V and 0 bases from J, leaving 13 bases between. The germline V gene has CDR1 MNHEY and CDR2 SVGAGI.

The V and J genes are TRBV27 and TRBJ2-2; 10 nucleotides agree with TRBD2. Unmatched junction bases numbered 11, after V lost 6 bases and J lost 1 base. Germline V gene lookup returns CDR1 MNHEY and CDR2 SMNVEV (reference sequence). The length of the CDR3 is 18 residues. CDR3 loop: CASSPQPLAGENTGELFF. The CDR3, as DNA: TGTGCCAGCAGCCCGCAACCGCTAGCGGGAGAGAACACCGGGGAGCTGTTTTTT.

The V and J genes are TRBV6-5 and TRBJ2-1; TRBD2 is a possible D gene (7 bases). The length of the CDR3 is 16 residues. V was clipped by 2 bases and J by 4 bases, with 15 bases between them. Germline CDR1 reads MNHEY; CDR2 reads SVGAGI. The CDR3 region has the DNA TGTGCCAGCAGTTACCTGGCGGGGGCGACTTACAATGAGCAGTTCTTC. This gives the protein CASSYLAGATYNEQFF.

The chain is built from TRBV19 and TRBJ2-5; the match to TRBD2 covers 10 bases. The CDR3 has 14 residues. With V trimmed by 3 bases and J by 9 bases, 7 bases remained unmatched. Germline V CDR1 and CDR2: LNHDA, SQIVND (reference sequence). This chain's CDR3 is CASSMEAGGYSQYF. The CDR3 DNA reads TGTGCCAGTAGTATGGAAGCGGGGGGGTATTCCCAGTACTTC.

This chain uses TRBV30 with TRBJ2-5; no clear D. CDR1 is GTSNPN, CDR2 SVGIG, per germline (reference sequence). The CDR3 extends over 12 amino acids. V lost 6 bases to trimming and J lost 2 bases, with 10 bases between them. The DNA for the CDR3 is TGTGCCTGTTTTAAAACGCAAGAGACCCAGTACTTC. Residues: CACFKTQETQYF.

The chain employs TRBV4-1 and TRBJ1-2; 9 bases agree with TRBD1. Trimming cost V 0 bases and J 7 bases; bases outside gene matches: 6. This CDR3 has 15 amino acids. CDR1 and CDR2 from the germline V gene are MGHRA and YSYEKL. CDR3 amino acids: CASSQDRTGGFGYTF. CDR3 nucleotides: TGCGCCAGCAGCCAAGATCGAACAGGGGGCTTTGGCTACACCTTC.

This clone was observed a single time. This chain connects TRBV5-1 to TRBJ1-4; D possibly corresponds to TRBD1 (5 bases). Germline values: CDR1 SGHRS, CDR2 YFSETQ. Trimming pared 0 bases from V and 11 bases from J, leaving 14 bases between. The CDR3 spans 14 residues. CDR3 residues: CASSLEAGLGKLFF. Written as DNA, the CDR3 is TGCGCCAGCAGCTTGGAGGCAGGGCTGGGTAAACTGTTTTTT.

This clone was counted a few times. The chain employs TRBV10-3 and TRBJ2-6, with unresolved D. Germline V gives CDR1 ENHRY, CDR2 SYGVKD. The CDR3 sequence is 17 residues long. V lost 10 bases to trimming and J lost 0 bases, with 19 bases between them. The DNA for the CDR3 is TGTGCCACCTTAGCAGCCCCCACTATCTCTGGGGCCAACGTCCTGACTTTC. This sequence encodes CATLAAPTISGANVLTF.

The gene calls are TRBV6-1 and TRBJ2-4, with D unclear. Germline CDR1 and CDR2: MNHNS and SASEGT. V lost 1 base and J 6 bases, leaving 10 bases between the germline ends. The CDR3 is 14 amino acids. CDR3 protein: CASSEGEGRNIQYF. The DNA of the CDR3 is TGTGCCAGCAGTGAAGGGGAAGGCCGAAACATTCAGTACTTC.